The clone carrying this T cell receptor (beta chain) showed up just a few times. The record originates from a study of blood T cell repertoires in COVID-19. In the original workflow: Estimates of nucleated cell counts were drawn from the amplification of reference gene primers. Profiling relied on immunoSEQ multiplex PCR, and the TCRdb table lists in-frame clones only, not all of them. V and J calls and clone size come straight from that table; D and trimming were deduced from the DNA. The sample holds more than 100,000 clones, around 85% seen once. The J segment lost 5 bases and the V segment lost 6 bases, leaving 6 bases of the junction unmatched. The CDR3 length is 15 residues. The germline gives CDR1 LNHDA, CDR2 SQIVND (reference sequence).

Sequencing used peripheral blood. This chain connects TRBV19 to TRBJ2-5, with 13 nucleotides matching TRBD2. This sequence was found in a woman older than 75 with acute or convalescent COVID-19. The CDR3 here is CASSVLAGGPETQYF. DNA for the CDR3: TGTGCCAGTAGCGTACTAGCGGGGGGGCCCGAGACCCAGTACTTC.